This T cell receptor beta chain was identified in a study of cytomegalovirus exposure and HLA in healthy donors (dated by TCRdb to about 2017). The study in broad terms: A later analysis indicated that the 110 or so validation repertoires were generated on the platform also employed for the 670 or so repertoires of the first cohort. The study was designed to test whether signatures of past pathogen exposure could be identified by cataloging public T cell receptors. Along with the roughly 610-subject first cohort, a separate validation cohort of over a hundred different subjects was used. To predict cytomegalovirus infection status, the study brought together high-throughput TCR immunosequencing, statistical association of individual TCRs with disease status, and machine learning.

Separate from the approximately 670-subject first cohort, the validation cohort of 95 to 150 subjects was the group to which the donors belonged. V is cut back by 6 bases and J by 3 bases, with 10 bases in the junction unmatched. Based on the germline V gene, the CDR1 and CDR2 sequences are SGHTA and FQGNSA. Including the terminal cysteine and phenylalanine, the CDR3 comprises 16 residues. CDR3 DNA only is kept here, 48 bases in frame from base 1. The library was made by the immunoSEQ multiplex PCR assay. The paper's processing steps were these. A statistical classification framework was built to diagnose cytomegalovirus status from the catalog of TCR beta chain sequences. TCRdb stores this immuneACCESS table with in-frame sequences only. Part of the clones is absent; in the studies checked, under half of the shortfall reflects unresolved V genes, and no reason is known for the rest. V, J and clone size are taken as reported in that table, and D and trimming were inferred from the DNA itself. The sample records around 61,000 clones, around 90% of which are singletons. The top ten constitute about 1% of the sample.

As concerns this clone: Which antigen it targets is not known. Base qualities are not recorded, but no much larger clone differs from it by a single base.

Points the paper makes about the study in general: A later analysis found that TCRs clustered in the first cohort also tended to co-occur in the roughly 120 validation repertoires, with more than 90% of cluster scores above 0. The classifier was reported to diagnose cytomegalovirus status with high specificity and sensitivity in both the original and validation cohorts. The authors suggested that the approach could potentially be extended to other disease states and immunological phenotypes. In vitro tests confirmed that three of the cytomegalovirus-associated TCR beta chains recognize cytomegalovirus antigens. While some public TCRs were present in many individuals, most TCR sequences turned up only very rarely across donors. In the study, approximately 160 TCR beta chains were listed as associated with cytomegalovirus. A later analysis lacked HLA typing for the validation cohort, so it scored co-occurrence in that cohort across all 130 or so repertoires.

The receptor comes from a man aged 18 to 29 in good health and CMV-seronegative. The receptor chain draws on TRBV7-2 and TRBJ2-1, with 8 junctional bases fitting TRBD2. The sample comprised PBMCs. The DNA reads TGTGCCAGCAGTCGCCAAGCGGGAGTTCTCTACAATGAGCAGTTCTTC. It specifies CASSRQAGVLYNEQFF.